Sequencing of this T cell receptor beta chain was carried out in a study of shared clonotypes between healthy human individuals. General study findings and limits: A few donors had around 5.2% of their naive CD4 clonotypes in common.

Germline loops: CDR1 PRHDT, CDR2 FYEKMQ (reference sequence). This CDR3 region has 14 residues. Trimming pared 0 bases from V and 2 bases from J, leaving 8 bases between. The genomic DNA of each subset was split evenly across several immunoSEQ plates. For sorted subsets, 150 to 250 ng DNA per replicate equaled 30,000 or so T cell genomes. Profiling relied on immunoSEQ multiplex PCR, and the TCRdb table lists in-frame clones only, not all of them. The sample holds around 2.1 million clones, around 93% seen once. CD45RO-negative, CCR7-selected cells formed the naive CD8 fraction, which excluded terminally differentiated effector memory CD45RA+ cells. Every contributor of samples was a Caucasian grown-up residing in Nashville, Tennessee. About this clone itself: What it binds is unknown.

This sequence originates from a man aged 18 to 29 in good health. Some clones in this sample may be carry-over from other donors' samples. Sequencing input: naive CD8+ T cells from PBMCs. The chain joins TRBV13 to TRBJ2-7; no definite D call. CDR3 in amino acids: CASSLGDPAYEQYF. The DNA for the CDR3 is TGTGCCAGCAGCTTAGGGGACCCTGCCTACGAGCAGTACTTC.